This T cell receptor beta chain was sequenced in a study of blood T cell repertoires in COVID-19. For the study at large: PBMCs, B-cell-depleted T cells, or T cells were the source of the cDNA or gDNA that made up the material.

The CDR3 consists of 12 residues. With V trimmed by 5 bases and J by 10 bases, 7 bases remained unmatched. Germline CDR1 is SGDLS and CDR2 is YYNGEE. Methods used by the authors: Researchers report that nucleated cell counts were estimated from reference gene primer amplification. Assay: immunoSEQ multiplex PCR; the TCRdb copy retains only in-frame clones and omits some. V, J and clone size are those of that table, while D and trimming were read from the DNA. The table lists around 190,000 clones, more than 70% of them singletons. Specimen: peripheral blood. The sequence was obtained from a woman aged 60-75 years with acute or convalescent COVID-19. The chain combines TRBV9 with TRBJ1-1; 8 bases fit TRBD1. The CDR3 sequence: CASSSGGAAAFF. The CDR3 DNA is TGTGCCAGCAGTTCAGGGGGCGCAGCAGCTTTCTTT. Looking up the rest from reference TRBV9 and TRBJ1-1 gives the full variable domain: DSGVTQTPKHLITATGQRVTLRCSPRSGDLSVYWYQQSLDQGLQFLIQYYNGEERAKGNILERFSAQQFPDLHSELNLSSLELGDSALYFCASSSGGAAAFFGQGTRLTVV.